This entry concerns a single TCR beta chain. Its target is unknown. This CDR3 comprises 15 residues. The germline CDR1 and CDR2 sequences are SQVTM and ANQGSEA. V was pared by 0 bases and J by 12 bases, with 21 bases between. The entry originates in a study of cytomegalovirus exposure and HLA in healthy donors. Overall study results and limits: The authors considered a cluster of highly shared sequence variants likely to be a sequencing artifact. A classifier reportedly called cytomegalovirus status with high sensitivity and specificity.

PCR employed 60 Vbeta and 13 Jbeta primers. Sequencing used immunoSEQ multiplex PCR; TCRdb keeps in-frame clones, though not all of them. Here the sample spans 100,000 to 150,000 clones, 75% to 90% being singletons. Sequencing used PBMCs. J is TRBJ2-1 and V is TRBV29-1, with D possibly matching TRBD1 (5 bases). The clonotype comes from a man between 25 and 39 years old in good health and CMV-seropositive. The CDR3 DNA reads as TGCAGCGTTGAAGATCAAGGGGATTTGGGATTTGCGCAGTTCTTC. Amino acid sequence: CSVEDQGDLGFAQFF.